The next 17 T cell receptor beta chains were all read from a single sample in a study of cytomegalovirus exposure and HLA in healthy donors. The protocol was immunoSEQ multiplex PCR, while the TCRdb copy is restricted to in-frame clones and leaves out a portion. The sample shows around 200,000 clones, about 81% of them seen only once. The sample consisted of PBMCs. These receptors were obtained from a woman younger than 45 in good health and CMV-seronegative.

The DNA of the CDR3 is TGCGCCAGCAGCTTAGGGACAGGAAACAATCAGCCCCAGCATTTT. Its translation is CASSLGTGNNQPQHF. The chain combines TRBV5-1 with TRBJ1-5; 8 nucleotides line up with TRBD1. The CDR3 loop spans 15 amino acids. V shed 2 bases and J 3 bases; nucleotides not matched to a gene: 4. Germline CDR1 SGHRS, CDR2 YFSETQ.

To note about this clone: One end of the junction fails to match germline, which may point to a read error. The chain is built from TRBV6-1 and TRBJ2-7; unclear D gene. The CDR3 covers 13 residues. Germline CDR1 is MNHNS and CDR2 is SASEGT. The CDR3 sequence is CASREGIRLEQYF. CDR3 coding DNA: TGTGCCAGCAGGGAAGGAATCAGATTAGAGCAGTACTTC.

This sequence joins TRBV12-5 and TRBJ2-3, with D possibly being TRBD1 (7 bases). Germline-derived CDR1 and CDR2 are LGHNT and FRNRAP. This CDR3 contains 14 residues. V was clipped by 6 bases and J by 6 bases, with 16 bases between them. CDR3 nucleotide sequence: TGTGCTAGTGGGCGGGACAGCGGACTCGATACGCAGTATTTT. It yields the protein CASGRDSGLDTQYF. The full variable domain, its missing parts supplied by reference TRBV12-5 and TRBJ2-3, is DARVTQTPRHKVTEMGQEVTMRCQPILGHNTVFWYRQTMMQGLELLAYFRNRAPLDDSGMPKDRFSAEMPDATLATLKIQPSEPRDSAVYFCASGRDSGLDTQYFGPGTRLTVL.

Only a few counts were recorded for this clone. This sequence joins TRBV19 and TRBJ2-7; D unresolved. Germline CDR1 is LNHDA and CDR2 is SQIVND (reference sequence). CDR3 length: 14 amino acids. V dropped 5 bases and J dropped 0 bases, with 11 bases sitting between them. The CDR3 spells CASSLTGASYEQYF. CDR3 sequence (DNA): TGTGCCAGTAGTTTGACGGGTGCCTCCTACGAGCAGTACTTC.

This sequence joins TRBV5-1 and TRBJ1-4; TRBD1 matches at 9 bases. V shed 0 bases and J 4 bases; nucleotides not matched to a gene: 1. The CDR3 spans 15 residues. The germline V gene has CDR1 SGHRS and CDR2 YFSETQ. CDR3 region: CASSLGDRDNEKLFF. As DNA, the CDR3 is TGCGCCAGCAGCTTGGGGGACAGGGATAATGAAAAACTGTTTTTT.

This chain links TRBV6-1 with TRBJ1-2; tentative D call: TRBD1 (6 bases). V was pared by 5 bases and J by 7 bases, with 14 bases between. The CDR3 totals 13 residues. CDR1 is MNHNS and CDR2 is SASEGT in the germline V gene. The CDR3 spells CASSPGGALGYTF. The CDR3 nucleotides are TGTGCCAGCAGTCCTGGGGGGGCCCTTGGCTACACCTTC.

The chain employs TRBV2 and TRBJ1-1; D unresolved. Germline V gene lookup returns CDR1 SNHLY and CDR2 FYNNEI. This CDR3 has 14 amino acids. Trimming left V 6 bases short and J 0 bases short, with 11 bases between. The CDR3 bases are TGTGCCAGCAGCCCCGCGGGCATGAACACTGAAGCTTTCTTT. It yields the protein CASSPAGMNTEAFF.

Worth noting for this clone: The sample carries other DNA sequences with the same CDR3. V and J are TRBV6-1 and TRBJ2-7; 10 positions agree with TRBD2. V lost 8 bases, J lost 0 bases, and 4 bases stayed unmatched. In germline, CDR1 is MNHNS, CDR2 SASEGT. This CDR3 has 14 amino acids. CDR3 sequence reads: CASGLAGVSYEQYF. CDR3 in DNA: TGTGCCAGCGGGCTAGCGGGGGTCTCCTACGAGCAGTACTTC.

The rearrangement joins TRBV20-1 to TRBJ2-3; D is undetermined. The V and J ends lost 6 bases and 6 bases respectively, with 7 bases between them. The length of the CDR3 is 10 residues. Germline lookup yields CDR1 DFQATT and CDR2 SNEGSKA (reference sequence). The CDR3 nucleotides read TGCAGTGCCGACATCGATACGCAGTATTTT. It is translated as CSADIDTQYF.

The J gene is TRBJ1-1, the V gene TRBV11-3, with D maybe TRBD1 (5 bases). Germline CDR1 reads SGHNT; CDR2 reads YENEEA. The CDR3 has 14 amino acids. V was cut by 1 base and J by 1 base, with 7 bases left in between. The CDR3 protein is CASSLGTKNTEAFF. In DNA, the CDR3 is TGTGCCAGCAGCTTAGGGACAAAGAACACTGAAGCTTTCTTT.

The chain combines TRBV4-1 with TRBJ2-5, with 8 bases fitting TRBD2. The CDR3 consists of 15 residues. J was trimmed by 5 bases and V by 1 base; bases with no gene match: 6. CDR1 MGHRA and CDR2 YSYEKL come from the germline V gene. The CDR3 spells CASSQAGLGRETQYF. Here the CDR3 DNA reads TGCGCCAGCAGCCAAGCGGGACTAGGGAGGGAGACCCAGTACTTC.

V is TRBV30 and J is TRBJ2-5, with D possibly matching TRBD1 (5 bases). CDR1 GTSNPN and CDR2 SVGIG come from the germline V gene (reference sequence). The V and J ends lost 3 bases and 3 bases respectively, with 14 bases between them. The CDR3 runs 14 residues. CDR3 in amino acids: CAWSAKGREETQYF. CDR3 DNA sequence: TGTGCCTGGAGCGCAAAGGGCAGGGAAGAGACCCAGTACTTC.

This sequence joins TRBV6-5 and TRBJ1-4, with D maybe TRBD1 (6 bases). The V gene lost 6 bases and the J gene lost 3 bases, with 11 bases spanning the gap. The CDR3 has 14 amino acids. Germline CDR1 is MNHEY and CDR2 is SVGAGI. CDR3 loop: CASRQTGPNEKLFF. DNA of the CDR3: TGTGCCAGCAGGCAGACAGGCCCTAATGAAAAACTGTTTTTT.

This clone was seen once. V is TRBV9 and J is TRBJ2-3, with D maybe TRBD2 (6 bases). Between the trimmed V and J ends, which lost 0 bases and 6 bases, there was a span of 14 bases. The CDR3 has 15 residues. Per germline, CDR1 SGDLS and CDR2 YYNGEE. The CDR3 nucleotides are TGTGCCAGCAGCGTAGAAAGCGGGCCGTTCGATACGCAGTATTTT. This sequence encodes CASSVESGPFDTQYF.

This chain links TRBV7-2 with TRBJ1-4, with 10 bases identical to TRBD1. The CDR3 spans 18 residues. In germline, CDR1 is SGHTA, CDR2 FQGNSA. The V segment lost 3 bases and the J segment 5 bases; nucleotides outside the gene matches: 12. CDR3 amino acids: CASSFRDRGLRRNEKLFF. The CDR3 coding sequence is TGTGCCAGCAGCTTCCGGGACAGGGGCCTCCGCCGGAATGAAAAACTGTTTTTT. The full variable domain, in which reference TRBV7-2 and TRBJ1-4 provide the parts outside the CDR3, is GAGVSQSPSNKVTEKGKDVELRCDPISGHTALYWYRQSLGQGLEFLIYFQGNSAPDKSGLPSDRFSAERTGGSVSTLTIQRTQQEDSAVYLCASSFRDRGLRRNEKLFFGSGTQLSVL.

The CDR3 region has the DNA TGTGCCAGCAGCCCAAAAGGCGCGACAGGGGGTGTGGAAGCTTTCTTT. It codes for CASSPKGATGGVEAFF. This chain links TRBV7-9 with TRBJ1-1; 9 nucleotides match TRBD1. V gave up 5 bases and J gave up 8 bases; unmatched junction bases: 15. The CDR3 is made up of 16 amino acids. CDR1 and CDR2 from the germline V gene are SEHNR and FQNEAQ (reference sequence).

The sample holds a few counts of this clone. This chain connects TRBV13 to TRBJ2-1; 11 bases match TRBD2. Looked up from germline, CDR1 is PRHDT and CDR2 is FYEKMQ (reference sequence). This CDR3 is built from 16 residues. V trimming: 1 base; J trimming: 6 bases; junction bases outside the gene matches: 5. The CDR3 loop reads CASSLVTSGSGNEQFF. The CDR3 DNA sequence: TGTGCCAGCAGCTTAGTTACTAGCGGGAGTGGCAATGAGCAGTTCTTC.